These 19 T cell receptor beta chains came from one sample sequenced in a study of T cells in localized non-small cell lung cancer. Clones were read by immunoSEQ multiplex PCR, and TCRdb kept only the in-frame ones, dropping some. The profile shows some 140,000 clones, roughly nine tenths of them singletons. This material consisted of peripheral blood, taken before any cancer treatment. The receptors shown here come from a female donor over 55 with stage I lung adenocarcinoma.

V usage is TRBV9 and J usage is TRBJ1-5, with a weak D call TRBD1 (5 bases). V was pared by 0 bases and J by 6 bases, with 10 bases between. This CDR3 is 14 amino acids long. Germline CDR1 and CDR2: SGDLS and YYNGEE. As DNA, the CDR3 is TGTGCCAGCAGCGTAGGGGGGGTCGGTCAGCCCCAGCATTTT. Protein product: CASSVGGVGQPQHF.

The DNA for the CDR3 is TGCGCCAGCAGCTTGGTAGGTGGAAGCTCCTACAATGAGCAGTTCTTC. Translating gives CASSLVGGSSYNEQFF. The chain joins TRBV5-1 to TRBJ2-1; the D is unclear. CDR1 is SGHRS and CDR2 is YFSETQ in the germline V gene. This CDR3 region has 16 residues. Trimming cost V 0 bases and J 0 bases, with 10 bases left between them. Combining the CDR3 with reference TRBV5-1 and TRBJ2-1 gives the whole variable domain KAGVTQTPRYLIKTRGQQVTLSCSPISGHRSVSWYQQTPGQGLQFLFEYFSETQRNKGNFPGRFSGRQFSNSRSEMNVSTLELGDSALYLCASSLVGGSSYNEQFFGPGTRLTVL.

The V and J genes are TRBV11-1 and TRBJ2-7; the D is unclear. Germline V CDR1 and CDR2: SGHAT, FQDESV (reference sequence). The CDR3 extends over 13 amino acids. The V end was cut by 1 base, the J end by 6 bases, with 10 bases between. The CDR3 region is CASSLGGYGEQYF. As DNA, the CDR3 is TGTGCCAGCAGCTTAGGTGGGTACGGCGAGCAGTACTTC. Filled out from reference TRBV11-1 and TRBJ2-7, the complete variable domain reads EAEVAQSPRYKITEKSQAVAFWCDPISGHATLYWYRQILGQGPELLVQFQDESVVDDSQLPKDRFSAERLKGVDSTLKIQPAELGDSAMYLCASSLGGYGEQYFGPGTRLTVT.

The chain recombines TRBV5-6 with TRBJ2-1; TRBD2 matches at 8 bases. V was pared by 4 bases and J by 4 bases, with 4 bases of the junction left unmatched. This CDR3 is built from 14 residues. From germline, CDR1 is SGHDT and CDR2 YYEEEE. CDR3 loop: CASSRRLAYNEQFF. For the CDR3, the DNA is TGTGCCAGCAGCAGGCGACTAGCGTACAATGAGCAGTTCTTC.

This clone was recorded only once. The gene calls are TRBV28 and TRBJ2-5; D is perhaps TRBD1 (5 bases). CDR1 is MDHEN and CDR2 is SYDVKM in the germline V gene. The CDR3 runs 15 residues. Trimming took 1 base from V and 9 from J, leaving 18 bases between them. The CDR3 DNA reads TGTGCCAGCAGTTTATCCCTCGACAGATTGAAGGCCCAGTACTTC. The encoded protein is CASSLSLDRLKAQYF.

In its sample, this clone was seen once. The chain recombines TRBV11-3 with TRBJ2-3, with a tentative D call TRBD2 (5 bases). CDR3 length: 13 amino acids. Per the germline V gene, CDR1 is SGHNT and CDR2 is YENEEA. Trimming took 5 bases from V and 1 from J, leaving 7 bases between them. The CDR3 region is CASSLLGTDTQYF. The CDR3 coding sequence is TGTGCCAGCAGCCTACTAGGCACAGATACGCAGTATTTT.

The J gene is TRBJ2-1, the V gene TRBV29-1; no clear D gene. The CDR3 extends over 13 amino acids. Between the trimmed V and J ends, which lost 6 bases and 3 bases, there was a span of 12 bases. Germline loops: CDR1 SQVTM, CDR2 ANQGSEA. Here the CDR3 DNA reads TGCAGCGTGGCCTGGCGGAGCTACAATGAGCAGTTCTTC. It is translated as CSVAWRSYNEQFF.

This chain uses TRBV28 with TRBJ2-7, with D tentatively TRBD1 (7 bases). V lost 3 bases to trimming and J lost 2 bases, with 14 bases between them. CDR3 length: 15 amino acids. The germline V gene encodes CDR1 MDHEN and CDR2 SYDVKM. CDR3 protein: CASSFRAGGPYEQYF. The CDR3 region has the DNA TGTGCCAGCAGTTTCAGGGCAGGGGGGCCCTACGAGCAGTACTTC.

The rearrangement joins TRBV27 to TRBJ2-7, with 9 bases aligning to TRBD2. V lost 5 bases, J lost 1 base, and 3 bases stayed unmatched. The CDR3 covers 14 residues. The germline CDR1 and CDR2 sequences are MNHEY and SMNVEV (reference sequence). The CDR3 DNA reads as TGTGCCAGCAGTGGTCTAGCGGGATCCTACGAGCAGTACTTC. This encodes CASSGLAGSYEQYF.

This chain links TRBV30 with TRBJ2-5; D is possibly TRBD2 (7 bases). The CDR3 covers 13 residues. Deletions cut 1 base from V and 6 bases from J, with 12 bases between. Germline loops: CDR1 GTSNPN, CDR2 SVGIG (reference sequence). The CDR3 DNA reads TGTGCCTGGAGTGGGGGAGGGGGAAAGACCCAGTACTTC. Translated, it gives CAWSGGGGKTQYF.

The chain joins TRBV19 to TRBJ2-7; D remains unclear. Germline lookup yields CDR1 LNHDA and CDR2 SQIVND (reference sequence). Deletions cut 1 base from V and 3 bases from J, with 16 bases between. There are 16 residues in the CDR3. The CDR3 nucleotides are TGTGCCAGTAGTATAGTTAACGCCCTCCCCATCTACGAGCAGTACTTC. Amino acid sequence: CASSIVNALPIYEQYF.

J is TRBJ2-7 and V is TRBV10-2; 8 bases match TRBD2. The germline CDR1 and CDR2 sequences are WSHSY and SAAADI. The trim removed 6 bases at V and 0 bases at J, leaving 10 bases unmatched. The CDR3 has 16 residues. CDR3 in DNA: TGCGCCAGCAGGGAAACGACTAGCGCCTTCTCCTACGAGCAGTACTTC. It codes for CASRETTSAFSYEQYF.

This clone is categorized as medium-sized. The chain links TRBV6-5 to TRBJ1-2; a possible D gene is TRBD1 (6 bases). V was clipped by 8 bases and J by 0 bases, with 13 bases between them. The CDR3 totals 14 residues. Looked up from germline, CDR1 is MNHEY and CDR2 is SVGAGI. This chain's CDR3 is CASSDSLTNYGYTF. Here the CDR3 DNA reads TGTGCCAGCTCGGACAGTCTCACTAACTATGGCTACACCTTC.

The chain recombines TRBV28 with TRBJ1-2, with D uncertain. The CDR3 loop spans 17 amino acids. The germline V and J ends were trimmed by 6 bases and 8 bases, with 28 bases remaining between them. Germline assignment: CDR1 MDHEN and CDR2 SYDVKM. CDR3 nucleotides: TGTGCCAGCAGGAGGGTCCTAACTGGGCCATCTTCAGGAGGCTACACCTTC. It codes for CASRRVLTGPSSGGYTF.

J is TRBJ2-5 and V is TRBV11-3; no clear D. Trimming took 5 bases from V and 1 from J, leaving 11 bases between them. Germline assignment: CDR1 SGHNT and CDR2 YENEEA. CDR3 size: 14 residues. The CDR3 DNA sequence: TGTGCCAGCAGCCCAAAGACAAGCCAAGAGACCCAGTACTTC. The encoded protein is CASSPKTSQETQYF.

This clone is a singleton in its sample. The chain joins TRBV2 to TRBJ1-5; the match to TRBD1 covers 8 bases. The CDR3 is made up of 16 amino acids. J lost 8 bases, V lost 7 bases, and 16 bases had no gene match. Germline CDR1 and CDR2: SNHLY and FYNNEI. The CDR3 sequence: CASKGTGQGGSKPQHF. The CDR3 nucleotides read TGTGCCAGCAAGGGTACAGGACAGGGAGGTAGCAAGCCCCAGCATTTT.

The V gene is TRBV10-3, the J gene TRBJ2-1; 8 nucleotides agree with TRBD2. The ends lost 0 bases at V and 4 bases at J; junction bases unmatched: 8. The CDR3 extends over 17 amino acids. Germline V gives CDR1 ENHRY, CDR2 SYGVKD. In DNA form, the CDR3 reads TGTGCCATCAGTGAGTCCCTTCCACTAGCGGAGTACAATGAGCAGTTCTTC. Translating gives CAISESLPLAEYNEQFF.

This sequence joins TRBV15 and TRBJ2-2; a possible D gene is TRBD2 (5 bases). The germline V and J ends were trimmed by 1 base and 7 bases, with 13 bases remaining between them. Germline loops: CDR1 LNHNV, CDR2 YYDKDF (reference sequence). This CDR3 comprises 15 residues. In DNA form, the CDR3 reads TGTGCCACCAGCAGAGGATCCGGAGGCCTCGGGGAGCTGTTTTTT. Encoded protein: CATSRGSGGLGELFF.

V usage is TRBV29-1 and J usage is TRBJ2-7; 9 bases map to TRBD2. CDR3 length: 16 amino acids. The germline CDR1 and CDR2 sequences are SQVTM and ANQGSEA. The V segment lost 1 base and the J segment 0 bases; nucleotides outside the gene matches: 7. In DNA, the CDR3 is TGCAGCGTTGAAGTATCAACTAGCGGGCTCTCCTACGAGCAGTACTTC. This encodes CSVEVSTSGLSYEQYF.